The sequence of this TCR beta chain was determined in a study of a mutant IDH1 vaccine in newly diagnosed glioma. Study details: Vaccines began 4-6 weeks after radiotherapy alone, or with temozolomide cycles. Visits designated V12 and V13 were conducted at weeks 35 and 47, respectively. Patients previously underwent radiotherapy, temozolomide, or both, and most underwent both.

The table lists this clone with a count of one. Its antigen is still unknown. The CDR3 sequence is 11 residues long. Trimming pared 5 bases from V and 2 bases from J, leaving 6 bases between. Germline assignment: CDR1 DFQATT and CDR2 SNEGSKA (reference sequence). Profiling relied on immunoSEQ multiplex PCR, and the TCRdb table lists in-frame clones only, not all of them. The sample shows fewer than 90,000 clones, 84% of them seen only once. Time point of the sample: week 35, safety follow-up. Alongside topical imiquimod, each dose of vaccine comprised 300 ug of mutant IDH1 20-mer peptide. The source was PBMCs, collected from a glioma patient whose treatment included an IDH1 peptide vaccine. The clonotype comes from a man between 18 and 29 years old with glioma. The chain is built from TRBV20-1 and TRBJ2-5, with unresolved D. The CDR3 here is CSAVPQETQYF. The DNA of the CDR3 is TGCAGTGCTGTACCTCAAGAGACCCAGTACTTC.